A selection of T cell receptor beta chains follows, all from one sample in a study of neurological immune-mediated disorders. TCRdb reprocessed the 5' RACE reads via MiXCR and lists one record per CDR3 protein. The sample has more than 30,000 distinct CDR3 sequences; less than 15% are singletons. The sequencing sample was made of CD4+ T cells from blood. The receptor set was obtained from a female donor with HTLV-1-associated myelopathy (HAM/TSP). CDR3s include the opening cysteine and the closing phenylalanine or tryptophan.

v_call: TRBV20-1; cdr3_aa: CSAKRAQAARDSEQYF
v_call: TRBV5-5; cdr3_aa: CASSLERWTGTNEQFF
v_call: TRBV20-1; cdr3_aa: CSASTSGGPMETQYF
v_call: TRBV20-1; cdr3_aa: CSASWGNPLTDTQYF
v_call: TRBV3-1; cdr3_aa: CASSPLSGRETQYF
v_call: TRBV5-1; cdr3_aa: CASRTGANYGYTF
v_call: TRBV4-1; cdr3_aa: CASSQDTWSGSRETQYF
v_call: TRBV5-1; cdr3_aa: CASSHTDRAGQYF
v_call: TRBV14; cdr3_aa: CASSAGTNLYGYTF
v_call: TRBV20-1; cdr3_aa: CSARLADQETQYF
v_call: TRBV5-1; cdr3_aa: CASSLQGGNYGYTF
v_call: TRBV7-2; cdr3_aa: CASSLYGENTEAFF
v_call: TRBV6-5; cdr3_aa: CASSYIRDTEAFF
v_call: TRBV5-1; cdr3_aa: CASSSTTASYEQYF
v_call: TRBV20-1; cdr3_aa: CSATGNTEDFF
v_call: TRBV5-1; cdr3_aa: CASSLGGGHNQPQHF
v_call: TRBV7-2; cdr3_aa: CASSLVGVGYEQYF
v_call: TRBV19; cdr3_aa: CASSRLAGEETQYF
v_call: TRBV4-1; cdr3_aa: CASSSPGLATQETQYF
v_call: TRBV5-1; cdr3_aa: CASSPQVGNTEAFF
v_call: TRBV20-1; cdr3_aa: CSARGFRGRKFGTDTQYF
v_call: TRBV7-2; cdr3_aa: CASRLFGGGRVEQYF
v_call: TRBV10-3; cdr3_aa: CAISDQVIGTDTQYF
v_call: TRBV5-5; cdr3_aa: CASRLPGQKTGEQFF
v_call: TRBV6-6; cdr3_aa: CASSYATGTDTQYF
v_call: TRBV20-1; cdr3_aa: CSARGTHLNTEAFF
v_call: TRBV7-3; cdr3_aa: CASSSAGLDTQYF
v_call: TRBV10-3; cdr3_aa: CAMGTGKRTEAFF
v_call: TRBV28; cdr3_aa: CASRTQTRGLETQYF
v_call: TRBV14; cdr3_aa: CTSSQFAYPTGELFF
v_call: TRBV20-1; cdr3_aa: CSASRPAGGRTDTQYF
v_call: TRBV29-1; cdr3_aa: CSVEEGSQETQYF
v_call: TRBV5-1; cdr3_aa: CASRLGNMNTEAFF
v_call: TRBV5-1; cdr3_aa: CASSPTSGFSYNEQFF
v_call: TRBV5-1; cdr3_aa: CASRATGGSGETQYF
v_call: TRBV28; cdr3_aa: CASSTRTGVSLTF
v_call: TRBV7-2; cdr3_aa: CASSPWGRGETQYF
v_call: TRBV7-8; cdr3_aa: CASSFPRRAGATAGELFF
v_call: TRBV4-1; cdr3_aa: CASSQDHEGYEAFF
v_call: TRBV11-2; cdr3_aa: CASSLGLAGLTDTQYF
v_call: TRBV20-1; cdr3_aa: CSAALRKGGSYEQYF
v_call: TRBV7-8; cdr3_aa: CASSHPRGFATNEKLFF
v_call: TRBV11-2; cdr3_aa: CASSRGQFRPGELFF
v_call: TRBV20-1; cdr3_aa: CSATPGQGFYEQYF
v_call: TRBV6-5; cdr3_aa: CASSYVGPQETQYF
v_call: TRBV11-2; cdr3_aa: CASSPRTGLQETQYF
v_call: TRBV12-3/TRBV12-4; cdr3_aa: CASSRDVDTEAFF
v_call: TRBV18; cdr3_aa: CASSPVAGVQETQYF
v_call: TRBV2; cdr3_aa: CASQDWLTTLAKNIQYF
v_call: TRBV6-6; cdr3_aa: CASRVSGILFTEAFF
v_call: TRBV7-9; cdr3_aa: CASSLEVASGELFF
v_call: TRBV6-6; cdr3_aa: CASSDPTGGYEQYF
v_call: TRBV4-1; cdr3_aa: CASSHPGETQYF
v_call: TRBV2; cdr3_aa: CALTDSNEKLFF
v_call: TRBV2; cdr3_aa: CASSPPLAGGTDTQYF